Included here is one TCR beta chain sequence, with context. Its target is not known. Next came a second PCR, run for about 6 to 11 cycles, which used a sample-barcoded 5' primer along with a J-beta primer mix. A single record per CDR3 protein comes from TCRdb applying MiXCR to the 5' RACE reads. The data show around 690,000 distinct CDR3 sequences, with 58% seen just once and 30% to 40% held by the top ten. At least 7 million PBMCs were isolated per sample. Total RNA, at least 6 micrograms per sample, was extracted from PBMCs. This sample was taken from a study of blood T cells in healthy people across ages. Study conclusions and caveats: The CMV status of each donor remained undetermined, and this could have confounded shifts in expanded clonotypes. Donors of long life had a larger count of naive CD4+ cells and greater diversity than aged donors.

This clonotype originated in a man in his 60s in good health. The material sequenced was blood.

Here the CDR3 DNA reads TGCGCCAGCAGCTTGGTGGGGACAGAGGAAACTGAAGCTTTCTTT. This gives the protein CASSLVGTEETEAFF. The chain couples TRBV5-1 to TRBJ1-1; TRBD1 matches 7 bases. Looked up from germline, CDR1 is SGHRS and CDR2 is YFSETQ. The trim removed 0 bases at V and 5 bases at J, leaving 7 bases unmatched. CDR3 length: 15 amino acids.